The next 2 T cell receptor beta chains were all read from a single sample in a study of blood T cell repertoires in COVID-19. Profiled with immunoSEQ multiplex PCR; TCRdb holds only in-frame clones, not every one. There are around 130,000 clones in the sample; around four fifths occur only once, and 15% to 20% lies in the top ten. Input material: peripheral blood. The receptors derive from a man in his 60s with active or convalescent COVID-19.

This chain's CDR3 is CASSPRQGAKGFYNSPLHF. For the CDR3, the DNA is TGTGCCAGCAGTCCGAGACAGGGGGCGAAGGGTTTCTATAATTCACCCCTCCACTTT. The chain has TRBV28 and TRBJ1-6; 10 nucleotides align to TRBD1. The CDR3 has 19 amino acids. Looked up from germline, CDR1 is MDHEN and CDR2 is SYDVKM. Unmatched junction bases numbered 13, after V lost 5 bases and J lost 3 bases.

This sequence joins TRBV3-1 (or the pseudogene TRBV3-2) and TRBJ2-1, with TRBD2 identical over 7 bases. Germline-derived CDR1 and CDR2 are LGHDT and YNNKEL (reference sequence). Germline trimming cut 3 bases from V and 7 bases from J; bases unmatched to any gene: 6. The CDR3 covers 14 residues. In DNA form, the CDR3 reads TGTGCCAGCAGCCAGGGGGGGAGAGGGAATGAGCAGTTCTTC. Translating it yields CASSQGGRGNEQFF.